This T cell receptor (beta chain) was observed in a study of blood T cell repertoires in COVID-19. Study as a whole: PBMCs, B-cell-depleted T cells, or T cells were the source of the cDNA or gDNA that made up the material.

Participants spanned ages roughly 18 to 90 years and resided in 20 to 25 US areas. Recovered participants had two consecutive negative NP/OP PCR tests, healthcare professional clearance, or symptom resolution. This clone has only one observation. Some clones are missing from TCRdb's copy, which holds only in-frame ones; the method was immunoSEQ multiplex PCR. The table includes about 360,000 clones, about 87% detected once. The TCR comes from a man aged 25 to 40 who had recovered from COVID-19. The material sequenced was PBMCs or T cells enriched from blood (not recorded which).

This CDR3 reads CASMGGLRNTEAFF. The CDR3 nucleotides are TGTGCCAGCATGGGGGGTTTAAGGAACACTGAAGCTTTCTTT. The chain uses TRBV28 and TRBJ1-1, with a tentative D call TRBD1 (5 bases). Trimming stripped 7 bases from V and 1 base from J, with 13 bases between. The germline CDR1 and CDR2 sequences are MDHEN and SYDVKM. This CDR3 contains 14 residues.